This T cell receptor beta chain was sequenced in a study of cytomegalovirus exposure and HLA in healthy donors. Findings and caveats of the study: Prior analysis indicated that the majority of TCR beta V segments exhibited productivity approximately 90% or approximately 30% of the time. Among TCR sequences, most were rare, though some public TCRs appeared in many donors.

With respect to this clone: Its antigen remains unknown.

CDR3 size: 11 residues. Germline CDR1 reads DFQATT; CDR2 reads SNEGSKA (reference sequence). Trimming cost V 3 bases and J 7 bases, with 9 bases left between them. Vbeta (60) and Jbeta (13) primers were used in the PCR. Produced via immunoSEQ multiplex PCR; TCRdb's table is partial and in-frame only. The sample lists around 170,000 clones; around 78% were seen once. This sequence joins TRBV20-1 and TRBJ1-1, with D uncertain. The material sequenced was PBMCs. The clonotype originates from a middle-aged man in good health and CMV-seronegative. Here the CDR3 DNA reads TGCAGTGCTAGTAATGGGCATGAAGCTTTCTTT. Translating gives CSASNGHEAFF.